This T cell receptor (beta chain) was observed in a study of radiotherapy plus CTLA-4 blockade in lung cancer (dated by TCRdb to the late 2010s). For context, the study as a whole: Objective responses occurred in roughly 19% of enrolled patients, and 25% to 40% achieved disease control.

In this study, focal radiation therapy paired with CTLA-4 blockade (ipilimumab) was tested in patients who had chemo-refractory metastatic non-small-cell lung cancer. As to this clone: Its antigen is still unknown. No clone much larger than this one lies a single base away; base qualities are absent.

At the junction V is shortened by 0 bases and J by 5 bases, with 7 bases in between. The CDR3 measures 13 amino acids from cysteine to phenylalanine. The CDR3 DNA has 39 bases and is translated from base 1. Based on the germline V gene, the CDR1 and CDR2 sequences are ENHRY and SYGVKD. What the research found in general, with its limitations: Increased serum interferon-beta after radiation, together with early dynamic changes in blood T cell clones, were reported to be the strongest predictors of response. After treatment with radiotherapy and ipilimumab, TCR clones that originated in tumors expanded in peripheral blood.

Library preparation was by the immunoSEQ multiplex PCR assay. The table comes from immuneACCESS by way of TCRdb, which keeps in-frame sequences with V and J called. Part of the clones is missing from these tables; in studies checked, under half for an unresolved V gene and the rest for unknown reasons. The sample data list approximately 100,000 clones, and about 85% of these were observed just once. Over 2% of the sample is in the top ten clones. The rearranged chain carries TRBV10-3 and TRBJ1-2; the D gene cannot be named for sure. The sequencing used peripheral blood, collected from a patient treated with radiotherapy plus ipilimumab. This TCR derives from a human donor with non-small cell lung cancer that progressed on radiotherapy plus ipilimumab. Some clones in this sample may be carry-over from other donors' samples. The sequenced DNA is TGTGCCATCAGTGAGTCGGGTGGGTATGGCTACACCTTC. It encodes CAISESGGYGYTF.